The 7 T cell receptor beta chains below all came from one sample that was sequenced in a study of blood T cell repertoires in COVID-19. Measured with immunoSEQ multiplex PCR; TCRdb has only the in-frame clones, and not every one. The sample includes about 270,000 clones, around nine tenths of them seen just once. Sequencing was carried out using peripheral blood. These receptors were taken from a woman aged 60-70 years who had recovered from COVID-19.

The V call is TRBV6-5, the J call TRBJ1-1; 7 nucleotides line up with TRBD1. Germline loops: CDR1 MNHEY, CDR2 SVGAGI. The CDR3 totals 13 residues. The trim removed 2 bases at V and 7 bases at J, leaving 4 bases unmatched. CDR3 region: CASSYPGTDEAFF. The DNA of the CDR3 is TGTGCCAGCAGTTACCCCGGGACAGATGAAGCTTTCTTT.

This clone came up once. The chain is built from TRBV11-1 and TRBJ2-7, with D tentatively TRBD1 (6 bases). Looked up from germline, CDR1 is SGHAT and CDR2 is FQDESV (reference sequence). The V end lost 3 bases, the J end lost 3 bases, and 9 bases lay between the germline ends. The CDR3 has 13 residues. As DNA, the CDR3 is TGTGCCAGCAGCTTTGGACAGTTCTACGAGCAGTACTTC. As protein: CASSFGQFYEQYF. Combining the CDR3 with reference TRBV11-1 and TRBJ2-7 gives the whole variable domain EAEVAQSPRYKITEKSQAVAFWCDPISGHATLYWYRQILGQGPELLVQFQDESVVDDSQLPKDRFSAERLKGVDSTLKIQPAELGDSAMYLCASSFGQFYEQYFGPGTRLTVT.

This clone came up once. The J gene is TRBJ2-2, the V gene TRBV14; TRBD1 matches at 9 bases. With V trimmed by 1 base and J by 7 bases, 4 bases remained unmatched. This CDR3 spans 15 amino acids. Germline assignment: CDR1 SGHDN and CDR2 FVKESK. This CDR3 reads CASSQGQGGNGELFF. In nucleotides, the CDR3 is TGTGCCAGCAGCCAAGGACAGGGGGGAAACGGGGAGCTGTTTTTT.

This chain connects TRBV5-5 to TRBJ2-7; D may be TRBD1 (7 bases). The CDR3 is made up of 14 amino acids. Trimming took off 7 bases at V and 2 bases at J, with 16 bases between the two ends. CDR1 and CDR2 from the germline V gene are SGHKS and YYEKEE (reference sequence). The CDR3 sequence: CASRGRGTAYEQYF. Written as DNA, the CDR3 is TGTGCCAGCCGGGGCAGGGGGACTGCCTACGAGCAGTACTTC.

The CDR3 loop reads CASSPPSLGKNIQYF. The CDR3 coding sequence is TGTGCCAGCTCACCACCTAGCTTGGGCAAAAACATTCAGTACTTC. This rearrangement joins TRBV18 to TRBJ2-4; no clear D gene. CDR1 and CDR2 (germline): KGHSH, LQKENI. The V gene lost 0 bases and the J gene lost 3 bases, with 9 bases spanning the gap. CDR3 length: 15 amino acids. The full variable domain, in which reference TRBV18 and TRBJ2-4 provide the parts outside the CDR3, is NAGVMQNPRHLVRRRGQEARLRCSPMKGHSHVYWYRQLPEEGLKFMVYLQKENIIDESGMPKERFSAEFPKEGPSILRIQQVVRGDSAAYFCASSPPSLGKNIQYFGAGTRLSVL.

About this clone itself: One end of the junction is discordant with germline, which a read error may explain. The V gene is TRBV7-7, the J gene TRBJ2-1, with TRBD2 matching 11 bases. The CDR3 is made up of 15 amino acids. Germline V gene data show CDR1 as SSHAT and CDR2 as FNYEAQ (reference sequence). The CDR3 protein is CASSKGTSGYNEQFF. CDR3 nucleotides: TGTGCTAGCAGCAAAGGGACTAGCGGCTACAATGAGCAGTTCTTC.

This clone was counted only a few times. The V gene is TRBV4-3, the J gene TRBJ2-1; 9 bases are a match to TRBD2. J gave up 4 bases and V 5 bases, and 9 bases lay outside the gene matches. Germline CDR1 and CDR2: LGHNA and YSLEER. The CDR3 spans 16 residues. The CDR3 DNA is TGCGCCAGCAGCTCCTTACCTAGCGGGGAATACAATGAGCAGTTCTTC. Protein: CASSSLPSGEYNEQFF.